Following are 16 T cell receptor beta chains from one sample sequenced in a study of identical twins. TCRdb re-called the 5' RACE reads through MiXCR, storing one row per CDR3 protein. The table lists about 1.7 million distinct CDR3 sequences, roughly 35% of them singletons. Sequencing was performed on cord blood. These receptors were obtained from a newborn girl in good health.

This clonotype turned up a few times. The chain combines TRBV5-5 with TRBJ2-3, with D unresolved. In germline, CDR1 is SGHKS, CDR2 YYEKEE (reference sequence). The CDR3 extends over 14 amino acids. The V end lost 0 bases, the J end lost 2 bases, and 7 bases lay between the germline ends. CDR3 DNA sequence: TGTGCCAGCAGCTTGGCGCAGTTCACAGATACGCAGTATTTT. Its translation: CASSLAQFTDTQYF.

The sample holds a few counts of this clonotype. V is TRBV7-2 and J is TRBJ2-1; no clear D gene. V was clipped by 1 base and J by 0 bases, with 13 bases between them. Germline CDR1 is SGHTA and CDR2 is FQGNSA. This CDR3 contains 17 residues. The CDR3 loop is CASSLELRYSSYNEQFF. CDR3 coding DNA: TGTGCCAGCAGCTTAGAATTGCGGTATAGCTCCTACAATGAGCAGTTCTTC.

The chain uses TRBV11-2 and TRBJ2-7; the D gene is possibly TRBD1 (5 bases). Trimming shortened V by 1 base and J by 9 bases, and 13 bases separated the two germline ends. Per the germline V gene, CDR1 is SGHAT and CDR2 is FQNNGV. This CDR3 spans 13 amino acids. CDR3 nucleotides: TGTGCCAGCAGCTTAGTCGCTCCTCAGGGGCAGTACTTC. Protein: CASSLVAPQGQYF.

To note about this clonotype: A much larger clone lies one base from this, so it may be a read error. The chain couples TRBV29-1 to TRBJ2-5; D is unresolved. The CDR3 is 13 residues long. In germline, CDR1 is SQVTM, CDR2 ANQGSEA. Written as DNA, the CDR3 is TGCAGCGTTTTCCGGCGGTACCAAGAGGCCCAGTACTTC. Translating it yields CSVFRRYQEAQYF.

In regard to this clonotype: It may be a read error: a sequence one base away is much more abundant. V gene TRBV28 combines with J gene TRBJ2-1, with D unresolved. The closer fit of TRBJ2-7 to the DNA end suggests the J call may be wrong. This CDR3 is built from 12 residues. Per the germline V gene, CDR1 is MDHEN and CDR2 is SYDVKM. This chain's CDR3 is CASSLQTCEQYF. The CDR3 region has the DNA TGTGCCAGCAGTTTACAAACCTGCGAGCAGTACTTC.

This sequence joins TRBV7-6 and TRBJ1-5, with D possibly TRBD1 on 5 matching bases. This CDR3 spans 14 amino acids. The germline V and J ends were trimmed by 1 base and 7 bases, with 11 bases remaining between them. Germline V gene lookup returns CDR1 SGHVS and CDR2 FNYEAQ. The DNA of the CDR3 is TGTGCCAGCAGCTTAGGCCCAGGGAAGCAGCCCCAGCATTTT. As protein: CASSLGPGKQPQHF. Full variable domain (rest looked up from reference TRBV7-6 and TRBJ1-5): GAGVSQSPRYKVTKRGQDVALRCDPISGHVSLYWYRQALGQGPEFLTYFNYEAQQDKSGLPNDRFSAERPEGSISTLTIQRTEQRDSAMYRCASSLGPGKQPQHFGDGTRLSIL.

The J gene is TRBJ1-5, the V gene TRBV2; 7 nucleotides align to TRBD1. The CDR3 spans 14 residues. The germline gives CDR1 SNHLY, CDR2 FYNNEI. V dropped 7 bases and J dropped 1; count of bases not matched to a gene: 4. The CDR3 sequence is CASTMGQSNQPQHF. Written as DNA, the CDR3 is TGTGCCAGCACCATGGGACAGAGCAATCAGCCCCAGCATTTT.

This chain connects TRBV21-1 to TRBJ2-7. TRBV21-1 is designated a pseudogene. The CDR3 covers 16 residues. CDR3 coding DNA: TGTGCCAGCAGCAAAGTCGCCCAGGAGACCTCCTACGAGCAGTACTTC. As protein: CASSKVAQETSYEQYF.

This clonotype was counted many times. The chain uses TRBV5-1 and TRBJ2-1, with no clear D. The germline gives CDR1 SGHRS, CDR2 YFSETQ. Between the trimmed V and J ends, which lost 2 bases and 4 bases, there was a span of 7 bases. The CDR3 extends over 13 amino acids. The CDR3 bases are TGCGCCAGCAGCTTAACAGCATACAATGAGCAGTTCTTC. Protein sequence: CASSLTAYNEQFF.

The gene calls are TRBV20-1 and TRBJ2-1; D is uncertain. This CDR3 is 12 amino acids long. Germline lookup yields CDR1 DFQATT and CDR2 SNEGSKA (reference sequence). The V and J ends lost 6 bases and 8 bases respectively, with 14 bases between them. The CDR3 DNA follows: TGCAGTGCACGGCCCCAGATGTATGAGCAGTTCTTC. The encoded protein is CSARPQMYEQFF.

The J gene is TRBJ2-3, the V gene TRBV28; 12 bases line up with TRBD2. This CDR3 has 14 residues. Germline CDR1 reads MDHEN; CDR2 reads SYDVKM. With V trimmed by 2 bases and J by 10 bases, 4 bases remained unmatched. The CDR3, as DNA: TGTGCCAGCAGTTTACGCCGACTAGCGGGGGCGCAGTATTTT. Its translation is CASSLRRLAGAQYF.

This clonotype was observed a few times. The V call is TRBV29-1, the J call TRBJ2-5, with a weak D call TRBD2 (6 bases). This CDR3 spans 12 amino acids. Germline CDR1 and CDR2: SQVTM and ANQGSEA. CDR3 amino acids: CGGVLGTETQYF. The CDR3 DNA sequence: TGCGGCGGGGTCCTTGGGACAGAGACCCAGTACTTC.

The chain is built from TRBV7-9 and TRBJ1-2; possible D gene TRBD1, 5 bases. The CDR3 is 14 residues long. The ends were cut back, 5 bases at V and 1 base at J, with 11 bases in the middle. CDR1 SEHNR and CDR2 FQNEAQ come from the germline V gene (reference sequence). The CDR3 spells CASSAPDSNYGYTF. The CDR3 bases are TGTGCCAGCAGCGCTCCCGACAGTAACTATGGCTACACCTTC.

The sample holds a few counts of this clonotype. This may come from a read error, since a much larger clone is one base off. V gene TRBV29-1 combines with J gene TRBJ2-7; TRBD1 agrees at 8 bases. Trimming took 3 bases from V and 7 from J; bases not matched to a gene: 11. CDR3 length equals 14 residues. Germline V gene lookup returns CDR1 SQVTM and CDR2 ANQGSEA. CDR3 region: CSVEGQEPYNEQYF. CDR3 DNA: TGCAGCGTTGAGGGACAGGAACCCTACAATGAGCAGTACTTC.

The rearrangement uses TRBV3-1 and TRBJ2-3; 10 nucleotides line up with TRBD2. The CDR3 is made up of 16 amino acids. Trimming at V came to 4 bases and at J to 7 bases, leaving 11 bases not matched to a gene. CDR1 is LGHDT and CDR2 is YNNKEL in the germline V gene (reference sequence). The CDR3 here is CASSRGLARVSYTQYF. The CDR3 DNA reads TGTGCCAGCAGCCGGGGACTAGCGCGAGTTTCCTATACGCAGTATTTT.

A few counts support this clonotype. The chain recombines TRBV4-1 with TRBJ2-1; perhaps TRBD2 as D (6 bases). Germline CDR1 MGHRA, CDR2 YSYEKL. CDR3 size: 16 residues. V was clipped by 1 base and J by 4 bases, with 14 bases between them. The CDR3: CASSQGGAGSYNEQFF. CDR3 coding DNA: TGCGCCAGCAGCCAAGGTGGAGCGGGTAGTTACAATGAGCAGTTCTTC.